This entry concerns a single T cell receptor beta chain. This entry is derived from a study of shared clonotypes between healthy human individuals. Data came from immunoSEQ multiplex PCR; TCRdb stores just in-frame clones and leaves some out. The profile shows about 2.1 million clones, about 93% of them singletons. CD8 cells classed as naive were CD45RO-negative and positively selected for CCR7, excluding terminally differentiated effector memory CD45RA+ cells. Sample: naive CD8+ T cells from PBMCs. This TCR derives from a man in his late teens or twenties in good health. Some clones in this sample may be carry-over from other donors' samples.

The CDR3 spells CASSIISGTSFHTGELFF. As DNA, the CDR3 is TGTGCCAGTAGTATAATTAGTGGGACTAGCTTCCACACCGGGGAGCTGTTTTTT. The J gene is TRBJ2-2, the V gene TRBV19; TRBD2 aligns across 9 bases. CDR1 is LNHDA and CDR2 is SQIVND in the germline V gene (reference sequence). The ends lost 2 bases at V and 3 bases at J; junction bases unmatched: 10. The CDR3 spans 18 residues.